Listed below are T cell receptor beta chains from one sample, sequenced in a study of blood T cell repertoires in COVID-19. This table comes from immunoSEQ multiplex PCR, and its TCRdb copy is limited to in-frame clones, with some not included. This table has about 410,000 clones, 89% appearing once. Sequencing input: peripheral blood. Every receptor here comes from a woman in her forties with COVID-19, enrolled during active disease. Both conserved end residues are trimmed from each CDR3. The order of the fields is V gene, J gene, CDR3 length, CDR3 protein.

TRBV5-8	TRBJ2-3	14	ASSRIGLADTDTQY
TRBV27	TRBJ1-1	16	ASSLGGQGGWRNTEAF
TRBV7-9	TRBJ2-3	11	ASGGQGHTTQY
TRBV18	TRBJ1-5	13	ASSPGASSNQPQH
TRBV12-5	TRBJ1-3	11	ASGLWAGNTIY
TRBV19	TRBJ2-7	11	ASSIQGESEQY
TRBV4-3	TRBJ2-6	15	ASSQTAGGRGANVLT
TRBV4-2	TRBJ1-6	13	ASSQGNTGYSPLH
TRBV18	TRBJ1-5	11	ASSPLSNQPQH
TRBV27	TRBJ2-3	11	ASSLRGTDTQY
TRBV18	TRBJ1-5	13	ASSPAGQSNQPQH
TRBV13	TRBJ1-1	12	ASSRGQGRLEAF
TRBV7-8	TRBJ2-7	15	ASQRTSGGAGSYEQY
TRBV7-9	TRBJ1-4	15	ASSPRREGATNEKLF
TRBV11-2	TRBJ1-1	11	ASSFQGGTEAF
TRBV6-5	TRBJ1-6	11	ASSWEGRSPLH